The 28 T cell receptor beta chains below all came from one sample that was sequenced in a study of blood T cell repertoires in COVID-19. Repertoires were generated with immunoSEQ multiplex PCR, while TCRdb's copy carries only in-frame clones and drops some. This sample has fewer than 100,000 clones, with about 86% found just once. The source material was peripheral blood. These receptors were taken from a human donor in a cohort sampled during active COVID-19.

The chain links TRBV5-5 to TRBJ2-5; 9 bases line up with TRBD2. In germline, CDR1 is SGHKS, CDR2 YYEKEE (reference sequence). With V trimmed by 4 bases and J by 2 bases, 9 bases remained unmatched. This CDR3 is built from 16 residues. CDR3 coding DNA: TGTGCCAGCAGCCCGGCGGCGGCGGGGGGGCAAGAGACCCAGTACTTC. Translated, it gives CASSPAAAGGQETQYF. Supplemented by reference TRBV5-5 and TRBJ2-5, the full variable domain reads DAGVTQSPTHLIKTRGQQVTLRCSPISGHKSVSWYQQVLGQGPQFIFQYYEKEERGRGNFPDRFSARQFPNYSSELNVNALLLGDSALYLCASSPAAAGGQETQYFGPGTRLLVL.

This clone was seen a single time. This sequence joins TRBV15 and TRBJ2-5; 8 bases are shared with TRBD1. V shed 3 bases, J shed 1 base, and the junction held 10 bases outside the gene matches. This CDR3 has 17 residues. From germline, CDR1 is LNHNV and CDR2 YYDKDF (reference sequence). As DNA, the CDR3 is TGTGCCACCAGCAGGCTGAGGGCAGGGGGCCGCCAAGAGACCCAGTACTTC. Its translation is CATSRLRAGGRQETQYF.

The rearrangement joins TRBV29-1 to TRBJ1-2; 9 bases map to TRBD1. The germline gives CDR1 SQVTM, CDR2 ANQGSEA. The J segment lost 5 bases and the V segment lost 0 bases, leaving 10 bases of the junction unmatched. There are 16 residues in the CDR3. CDR3: CSVEEVTRDRVYGYTF. CDR3 sequence (DNA): TGCAGCGTTGAAGAAGTTACGCGGGACAGGGTTTATGGCTACACCTTC.

The CDR3 loop is CASSQGQGTVASNTEAFF. CDR3 in DNA: TGCGCCAGCAGCCAAGGACAGGGGACAGTTGCGTCGAACACTGAAGCTTTCTTT. The chain couples TRBV4-1 to TRBJ1-1; 8 bases fit TRBD1. The CDR3 extends over 18 amino acids. Per the germline V gene, CDR1 is MGHRA and CDR2 is YSYEKL. The ends lost 1 base at V and 1 base at J; junction bases unmatched: 11.

The rearrangement joins TRBV3-1 (or the pseudogene TRBV3-2) to TRBJ2-3; 12 nucleotides match TRBD2. The trim removed 3 bases at V and 4 bases at J, leaving 11 bases unmatched. The CDR3 loop spans 18 amino acids. CDR1 and CDR2 (germline): LGHDT, YNNKEL (reference sequence). The CDR3 region has the DNA TGTGCCAGCAGCCAGGACGCGACTAGCGGGGGCCTATCAGATACGCAGTATTTT. It codes for CASSQDATSGGLSDTQYF.

The rearrangement links TRBV15 to TRBJ2-3; no reliable D call. CDR3 length: 17 residues. Deletions cut 0 bases from V and 0 bases from J, with 13 bases between. CDR1 and CDR2 from the germline V gene are LNHNV and YYDKDF (reference sequence). CDR3 residues: CATSRDTQRLSTDTQYF. For the CDR3, the DNA is TGTGCCACCAGCAGAGATACCCAGAGACTTAGCACAGATACGCAGTATTTT. Complete variable domain (other parts from reference TRBV15 and TRBJ2-3): DAMVIQNPRYQVTQFGKPVTLSCSQTLNHNVMYWYQQKSSQAPKLLFHYYDKDFNNEADTPDNFQSRRPNTSFCFLDIRSPGLGDTAMYLCATSRDTQRLSTDTQYFGPGTRLTVL.

The V gene is TRBV4-1, the J gene TRBJ2-7, with 9 positions matching TRBD2. The CDR3 is made up of 14 amino acids. Germline-derived CDR1 and CDR2 are MGHRA and YSYEKL. Trimming took 3 bases from V and 9 from J; bases not matched to a gene: 9. DNA of the CDR3: TGCGCCAGCAGCCACGGGGGCGGGGGGGCCGTGCAGTACTTC. It is translated as CASSHGGGGAVQYF.

The chain couples TRBV6-5 to TRBJ1-2, with 8 positions matching TRBD1. The junction had 8 bases not matched to a gene; V was cut back by 5 bases and J by 3 bases. The CDR3 consists of 15 residues. CDR1 is MNHEY and CDR2 is SVGAGI in the germline V gene. The DNA for the CDR3 is TGTGCCAGCAGTCGCTCAGGGGGCGCGGACTATGGCTACACCTTC. Its protein product is CASSRSGGADYGYTF.

This chain uses TRBV6-5 with TRBJ2-6; D gene uncertain. V was pared by 6 bases and J by 0 bases, with 9 bases between. The germline gives CDR1 MNHEY, CDR2 SVGAGI. CDR3 length equals 15 residues. CDR3 region: CASSQLSSGANVLTF. In DNA, the CDR3 is TGTGCCAGCAGCCAACTGAGCTCTGGGGCCAACGTCCTGACTTTC.

V and J are TRBV10-2 and TRBJ2-7; 10 bases are a match to TRBD1. The junction had 14 bases not matched to a gene; V was cut back by 9 bases and J by 6 bases. From germline, CDR1 is WSHSY and CDR2 SAAADI. The CDR3 has 15 amino acids. The CDR3 DNA reads TGCGCCAGTACGCTTACCGGGACAGGGGTCCGCGAGCAGTACTTC. Protein product: CASTLTGTGVREQYF.

This clone has only one observation. The gene calls are TRBV5-1 and TRBJ1-1; 8 nucleotides align to TRBD1. CDR1 SGHRS and CDR2 YFSETQ come from the germline V gene. The CDR3 totals 14 residues. J gave up 4 bases and V 4 bases, and 6 bases lay outside the gene matches. Written as DNA, the CDR3 is TGCGCCAGCAGCGCCGGACAGGGTGTCACTGAAGCTTTCTTT. It is translated as CASSAGQGVTEAFF.

The J gene is TRBJ2-3, the V gene TRBV5-6, with D perhaps matching TRBD2 (5 bases). This CDR3 comprises 15 residues. CDR1 and CDR2 (germline): SGHDT, YYEEEE. Trimming pared 4 bases from V and 0 bases from J, leaving 12 bases between. CDR3 bases: TGTGCCAGCAGCCGTCGAGCGGCGAGCACAGATACGCAGTATTTT. This codes for CASSRRAASTDTQYF.

The rearrangement links TRBV28 to TRBJ1-1, with D possibly matching TRBD1 (5 bases). The V end lost 2 bases, the J end lost 5 bases, and 18 bases lay between the germline ends. Germline CDR1 is MDHEN and CDR2 is SYDVKM. This CDR3 has 16 residues. In DNA, the CDR3 is TGTGCCAGCAGTTTAGCCTTTGGGGCCGGCGGAACTGAAGCTTTCTTT. It codes for CASSLAFGAGGTEAFF.

The chain has TRBV6-5 and TRBJ2-5; tentative D call: TRBD2 (5 bases). The CDR3 runs 13 residues. Deletions cut 7 bases from V and 2 bases from J, with 11 bases between. CDR1 is MNHEY, CDR2 SVGAGI, per germline. The CDR3 sequence: CASTRLPQETQYF. In nucleotides, the CDR3 is TGTGCCAGCACCCGACTACCTCAAGAGACCCAGTACTTC.

The chain links TRBV5-1 to TRBJ1-4; D is unclear. Germline CDR1 is SGHRS and CDR2 is YFSETQ. Trimming left V 4 bases short and J 3 bases short, with 10 bases between. This CDR3 spans 14 amino acids. CDR3 sequence: CASSPEGPNEKLFF. The CDR3 region has the DNA TGCGCCAGCAGCCCCGAGGGCCCTAATGAAAAACTGTTTTTT. Complete variable domain (other parts from reference TRBV5-1 and TRBJ1-4): KAGVTQTPRYLIKTRGQQVTLSCSPISGHRSVSWYQQTPGQGLQFLFEYFSETQRNKGNFPGRFSGRQFSNSRSEMNVSTLELGDSALYLCASSPEGPNEKLFFGSGTQLSVL.

The J gene is TRBJ1-2, the V gene TRBV28; 7 nucleotides align to TRBD1. The V gene end was trimmed by 10 bases and the J gene end by 5 bases; junction bases not matched to a gene: 7. Germline loops: CDR1 MDHEN, CDR2 SYDVKM. The CDR3 is made up of 12 amino acids. The CDR3 is CATQQTGYGYTF. The CDR3 nucleotides read TGTGCCACCCAGCAGACAGGGTATGGCTACACCTTC.

The chain combines TRBV5-1 with TRBJ2-5, with 7 bases fitting TRBD1. The CDR3 has 14 amino acids. Germline V gene data show CDR1 as SGHRS and CDR2 as YFSETQ. J was trimmed by 2 bases and V by 4 bases; bases with no gene match: 5. In DNA form, the CDR3 reads TGCGCCAGCAGCCCGGGACAGCCTCAAGAGACCCAGTACTTC. As protein: CASSPGQPQETQYF. Full variable domain (outside the CDR3, taken from reference TRBV5-1 and TRBJ2-5): KAGVTQTPRYLIKTRGQQVTLSCSPISGHRSVSWYQQTPGQGLQFLFEYFSETQRNKGNFPGRFSGRQFSNSRSEMNVSTLELGDSALYLCASSPGQPQETQYFGPGTRLLVL.

This clone has just a few counts. This sequence joins TRBV6-2 or TRBV6-3 and TRBJ2-5; D possibly corresponds to TRBD1 (5 bases). This CDR3 has 13 residues. V dropped 2 bases and J dropped 3 bases, with 7 bases sitting between them. Germline assignment: CDR1 MNHEY and CDR2 SVGEGT. As DNA, the CDR3 is TGTGCCAGCAGTTACGGGGCGAAAGAGACCCAGTACTTC. It translates to CASSYGAKETQYF.

The rearrangement links TRBV4-3 to TRBJ2-3; 7 bases are a match to TRBD2. This CDR3 contains 16 residues. The J segment lost 4 bases and the V segment lost 0 bases, leaving 7 bases of the junction unmatched. Germline values: CDR1 LGHNA, CDR2 YSLEER. CDR3 loop: CASSQDLLREPDTQYF. The CDR3 region has the DNA TGCGCCAGCAGCCAAGATCTGTTGCGGGAGCCAGATACGCAGTATTTT.

The genes are TRBV20-1 and TRBJ2-2, with 8 positions matching TRBD2. After removal of 3 bases from V and 4 bases from J, the junction contained 4 bases not matched to a gene. Germline V gene data show CDR1 as DFQATT and CDR2 as SNEGSKA (reference sequence). This CDR3 region has 14 residues. CDR3 residues: CSASGGRITGELFF. The CDR3 nucleotides are TGCAGTGCTAGTGGCGGGAGGATCACCGGGGAGCTGTTTTTT.

This clone was recorded once. The chain carries TRBV7-6 and TRBJ2-5; D perhaps matches TRBD2 (5 bases). In germline, CDR1 is SGHVS, CDR2 FNYEAQ. This CDR3 is built from 15 residues. The V end was cut by 0 bases, the J end by 1 base, with 9 bases between. CDR3: CASSLASAAQETQYF. CDR3 nucleotides: TGTGCCAGCAGCTTAGCGTCAGCGGCCCAAGAGACCCAGTACTTC.

This clone was found once. The V call is TRBV21-1, the J call TRBJ1-2; the table's TRBD1 call for D was not verified on the DNA. TRBV21-1 is described as a pseudogene. The CDR3 has 14 residues. The CDR3: CASITPPGGGGYTF. Written as DNA, the CDR3 is TGTGCCAGCATCACTCCCCCAGGGGGCGGTGGCTACACCTTC.

The rearrangement links TRBV14 to TRBJ2-5; the match to TRBD2 covers 11 bases. After removal of 4 bases from V and 0 bases from J, the junction contained 7 bases not matched to a gene. Per germline, CDR1 SGHDN and CDR2 FVKESK. The CDR3 runs to 17 residues. The CDR3 sequence: CASSPQLAGVNQETQYF. CDR3 nucleotide sequence: TGTGCCAGCAGCCCACAACTAGCGGGGGTAAACCAAGAGACCCAGTACTTC.

In its sample, this clone was seen once. The rearrangement links TRBV3-1 (or the pseudogene TRBV3-2) to TRBJ2-1; D is undetermined. The CDR3 runs to 12 residues. V was cut by 2 bases and J by 4 bases, with 3 bases left in between. Germline loops: CDR1 LGHDT, CDR2 YNNKEL (reference sequence). The CDR3 reads CASSQPYNEQFF. The CDR3 DNA follows: TGTGCCAGCAGCCAACCTTACAATGAGCAGTTCTTC.

The rearrangement uses TRBV7-2 and TRBJ2-7; 7 positions match TRBD2. The germline V gene encodes CDR1 SGHTA and CDR2 FQGNSA. CDR3 size: 14 residues. Unmatched junction bases numbered 6, after V lost 2 bases and J lost 5 bases. CDR3 sequence reads: CASSLWGGAHEQYF. CDR3 bases: TGTGCCAGCAGCTTATGGGGAGGGGCACACGAGCAGTACTTC.

This clone came up once. In nucleotides, the CDR3 is TGTGCCAGCAGCCAGAGCGGGACAGGACCCTACAATGAGCAGTTCTTC. Its translation is CASSQSGTGPYNEQFF. This sequence joins TRBV3-1 (or the pseudogene TRBV3-2) and TRBJ2-1; tentative D call: TRBD1 (8 bases). The CDR3 is made up of 16 amino acids. The germline V gene encodes CDR1 LGHDT and CDR2 YNNKEL (reference sequence). V was trimmed by 3 bases and J by 2 bases, leaving 14 bases between them.

The chain joins TRBV24-1 to TRBJ2-5, with TRBD2 as a possible D gene (7 bases). This CDR3 has 14 residues. Germline V gene sequence: CDR1 KGHDR, CDR2 SFDVKD. The ends were cut back, 9 bases at V and 7 bases at J, with 20 bases in the middle. The CDR3 region has the DNA TGTGCCACCTATAGGGGGGGCTTTTTTCGGACCCAGTACTTC. Its protein product is CATYRGGFFRTQYF.

The chain is built from TRBV29-1 and TRBJ2-1; the D gene is possibly TRBD2 (6 bases). Trimming stripped 4 bases from V and 0 bases from J, with 25 bases between. Germline V gene data show CDR1 as SQVTM and CDR2 as ANQGSEA. CDR3 length equals 19 residues. CDR3 in DNA: TGCAGCGTTGCCGGGGGTTTAGGGTTTTCCATGAGCTCCTACAATGAGCAGTTCTTC. As protein: CSVAGGLGFSMSSYNEQFF.